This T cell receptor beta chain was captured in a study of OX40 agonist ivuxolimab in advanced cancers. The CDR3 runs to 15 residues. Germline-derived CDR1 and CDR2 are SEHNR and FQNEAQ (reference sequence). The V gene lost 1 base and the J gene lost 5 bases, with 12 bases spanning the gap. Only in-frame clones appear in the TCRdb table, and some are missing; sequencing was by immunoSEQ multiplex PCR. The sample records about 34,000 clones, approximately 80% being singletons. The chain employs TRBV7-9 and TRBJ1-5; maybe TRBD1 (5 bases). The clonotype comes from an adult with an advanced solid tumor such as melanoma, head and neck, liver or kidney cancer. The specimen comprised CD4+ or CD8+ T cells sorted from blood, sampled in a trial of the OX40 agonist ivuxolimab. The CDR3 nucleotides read TGTGCCAGCAGCTTAGGGGGGGGATTGGATCAGCCCCAGCATTTT. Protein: CASSLGGGLDQPQHF.